The entry that follows covers one T cell receptor (beta chain) sequence. V was cut by 2 bases and J by 0 bases, with 10 bases left in between. The germline V gene has CDR1 SGHTA and CDR2 FQGNSA. The CDR3 is 15 residues long. The data stem from a study of cytomegalovirus exposure and HLA in healthy donors. A multiplex PCR was run with 60 Vbeta primers and 13 Jbeta primers. Per the authors' pipeline: In a later analysis, 10 million to 11 million of some 80 million unique beta chains occurred in at least two donors. Clones were sequenced by immunoSEQ multiplex PCR, and TCRdb holds only the in-frame ones, with some missing. Clone size and the V and J calls come from that table; the DNA yielded D and trimming. The sample consists of 140,000 or so clones, around 84% of them appearing once. Donors in the study were healthy people who gave bone marrow.

Sequencing used PBMCs. This sequence joins TRBV7-2 and TRBJ1-1; possible D gene TRBD1, 5 bases. This TCR was recovered from a boy aged 2 to 10 in good health and CMV-seronegative. The CDR3 coding sequence is TGTGCCAGCAGCTTATTAGGGGTGCTGAACACTGAAGCTTTCTTT. Amino acid sequence: CASSLLGVLNTEAFF.